The clone carrying this T cell receptor beta chain has ten or more counts. Its target is unknown. Template switching by 5'RACE produced TCR cDNA, adding a universal primer site and UMIs. TCRdb recomputed calls from the 5' RACE reads with MiXCR, one row per CDR3 protein. The sample has about 69,000 distinct CDR3 sequences; 5.5% to 7.5% are singletons. The source of the sample is a study of T cells after yellow fever vaccination. This CDR3 is 15 amino acids long. With V trimmed by 0 bases and J by 3 bases, 3 bases remained unmatched. Germline loops: CDR1 SGHTA, CDR2 FQGNSA. General study points: Clonotype sharing between CD4 and CD8 compartments was small. Clones that expanded after primary vaccination mostly reappeared after the booster (around 96% CD4, approximately 87% CD8).

The J gene is TRBJ2-5, the V gene TRBV7-2, with TRBD2 matching 8 bases. The receptor comes from a man in his late teens or twenties who received the YFV17D yellow fever vaccine. Sequencing used CD4+ T cells sorted from PBMCs, obtained less than 18 days after the first yellow fever vaccination. CDR3 in DNA: TGTGCCAGCAGCTTAGCGAGCGGGGGAAAAGAGACCCAGTACTTC. Translation: CASSLASGGKETQYF.